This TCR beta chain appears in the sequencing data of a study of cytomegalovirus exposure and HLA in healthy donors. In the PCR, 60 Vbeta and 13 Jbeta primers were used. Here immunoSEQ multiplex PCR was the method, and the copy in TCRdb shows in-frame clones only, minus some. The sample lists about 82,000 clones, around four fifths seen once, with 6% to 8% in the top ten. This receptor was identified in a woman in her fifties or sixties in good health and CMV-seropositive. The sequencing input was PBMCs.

The CDR3 nucleotides read TGTGCCAGCAATCAGGGCTCCTACGAGCAGTACTTC. Its protein is CASNQGSYEQYF. The chain has TRBV28 and TRBJ2-7; weak D call: TRBD1 (5 bases). The germline gives CDR1 MDHEN, CDR2 SYDVKM. The CDR3 has 12 residues. The V and J ends lost 7 bases and 0 bases respectively, with 7 bases between them.